The 29 T cell receptor beta chains given below trace back to one sample, sequenced in a study of T-cell memory formation after mild COVID-19. TCRdb ran MiXCR on the 5' RACE reads and lists one entry per CDR3 protein. The sample consists of 110,000 or so distinct CDR3 sequences, 20% to 25% of them appearing once. Specimen: PBMCs or a T cell subset sorted from them (not recorded which). The receptors here all came from a young man who had mild COVID-19 (a few samples of this study predate the infection). Cell type and time point are not known.

This clonotype was counted at least ten times. V gene TRBV7-2 combines with J gene TRBJ2-7; a possible D gene is TRBD2 (6 bases). Germline V gene lookup returns CDR1 SGHTA and CDR2 FQGNSA. This CDR3 is built from 11 residues. Trimming shortened V by 3 bases and J by 6 bases, and 6 bases separated the two germline ends. CDR3 in DNA: TGTGCCAGCAGCTTCGGGGGCGAGCAGTACGTC. Translating it yields CASSFGGEQYV.

The chain is built from TRBV4-2 and TRBJ2-1; 7 bases fit TRBD1. V lost 0 bases and J lost 9; bases outside the gene matches: 17. This CDR3 comprises 18 residues. Germline assignment: CDR1 LGHNA and CDR2 YNFKEQ. The CDR3 coding sequence is TGTGCCAGCAGCCAAGATGGCAGGGGACAGAGAGGAGGTAGTGAGCAGTTCTTC. Its protein product is CASSQDGRGQRGGSEQFF.

This clonotype has a handful of counts. The V call is TRBV9, the J call TRBJ2-1; 8 bases are a match to TRBD2. CDR1 is SGDLS and CDR2 is YYNGEE in the germline V gene. V shed 0 bases, J shed 7 bases, and the junction held 15 bases outside the gene matches. This CDR3 region has 18 residues. CDR3 residues: CASSVDSGTRLTGNEQFF. In nucleotides, the CDR3 is TGTGCCAGCAGCGTAGACTCCGGGACTAGATTGACAGGAAATGAGCAGTTCTTC.

V is TRBV5-1 and J is TRBJ2-1, with D perhaps matching TRBD1 (5 bases). Between the trimmed V and J ends, which lost 2 bases and 5 bases, there was a span of 8 bases. The CDR3 extends over 13 amino acids. Germline V gene sequence: CDR1 SGHRS, CDR2 YFSETQ. This chain's CDR3 is CASSFRVDNEQFF. The CDR3 coding sequence is TGCGCCAGCAGCTTCAGGGTAGACAATGAGCAGTTCTTC.

This rearrangement joins TRBV7-9 to TRBJ1-1; D may be TRBD1 (6 bases). The CDR3 loop spans 13 amino acids. V was cut by 4 bases and J by 4 bases, with 10 bases left in between. From germline, CDR1 is SEHNR and CDR2 FQNEAQ (reference sequence). In DNA, the CDR3 is TGTGCCAGCAGCTGGAAGGGGGGCACTGAAGCTTTCTTT. Translated: CASSWKGGTEAFF. Supplemented by reference TRBV7-9 and TRBJ1-1, the full variable domain reads DTGVSQNPRHKITKRGQNVTFRCDPISEHNRLYWYRQTLGQGPEFLTYFQNEAQLEKSRLLSDRFSAERPKGSFSTLEIQRTEQGDSAMYLCASSWKGGTEAFFGQGTRLTVV.

The chain has TRBV12-5 and TRBJ1-3; 7 bases are shared with TRBD1. Per the germline V gene, CDR1 is LGHNT and CDR2 is FRNRAP. CDR3 size: 19 residues. With 1 base clipped from V and 0 bases from J, the junction kept 12 bases outside the gene matches. CDR3 residues: CASGLESSDRISSGNTIYF. Here the CDR3 DNA reads TGTGCTAGTGGTTTGGAGTCGTCGGACAGGATAAGCTCTGGAAACACCATATATTTT.

V gene TRBV24-1 combines with J gene TRBJ2-5, with 9 bases matching TRBD1. Trimming removed 4 bases from V and 3 bases from J; junction bases left unmatched: 5. This CDR3 region has 15 residues. Germline V gene sequence: CDR1 KGHDR, CDR2 SFDVKD. CDR3 amino acids: CATSDLRTGEETQYF. The CDR3, as DNA: TGTGCCACCAGTGACCTAAGGACAGGGGAAGAGACCCAGTACTTC.

This chain links TRBV5-5 with TRBJ2-7; 7 bases match TRBD2. Per the germline V gene, CDR1 is SGHKS and CDR2 is YYEKEE (reference sequence). V lost 0 bases to trimming and J lost 4 bases; unmatched junction nucleotides: 4. The CDR3 length is 14 residues. This chain's CDR3 is CASSLVAGDYEQYF. CDR3 coding DNA: TGTGCCAGCAGCTTGGTTGCGGGGGATTACGAGCAGTACTTC.

V is TRBV10-3 and J is TRBJ2-7; no clear D. Germline CDR1 ENHRY, CDR2 SYGVKD. The CDR3 spans 15 residues. The V end lost 0 bases, the J end lost 4 bases, and 13 bases lay between the germline ends. The CDR3 nucleotides read TGTGCCATCAGTGAGTCGATTAGTGTGCTGTACGAGCAGTACTTC. Residues: CAISESISVLYEQYF.

In DNA, the CDR3 is TGTGCCACCCGGGACAGGGATCCCGGGGAGCTGTTTTTT. Residues: CATRDRDPGELFF. The V and J genes are TRBV7-9 and TRBJ2-2; 9 nucleotides match TRBD1. Trimming removed 10 bases from V and 6 bases from J; junction bases left unmatched: 6. Germline CDR1 SEHNR, CDR2 FQNEAQ (reference sequence). This CDR3 has 13 residues.

This clonotype turned up a few times. The V gene is TRBV12-3 or TRBV12-4, the J gene TRBJ1-5; D gene ambiguous. Trimming removed 3 bases from V and 1 base from J, with 7 bases in between. CDR3 length equals 14 residues. This chain's CDR3 is CASSFRQSNQPQHF. In DNA form, the CDR3 reads TGTGCCAGCAGTTTCCGACAAAGCAATCAGCCCCAGCATTTT.

The rearrangement uses TRBV6-6 and TRBJ1-1; D gene ambiguous. This CDR3 has 12 residues. Trimming cost V 0 bases and J 7 bases, with 6 bases left between them. Germline V gene sequence: CDR1 MNHNY, CDR2 SVGAGI (reference sequence). CDR3 DNA sequence: TGTGCCAGCAGTTACTCCATCGGTGAAGCTTTCTTT. Its protein is CASSYSIGEAFF.

This clonotype was seen only a few times. This rearrangement joins TRBV7-2 to TRBJ2-7; 7 bases fit TRBD1. CDR3 size: 18 residues. Germline lookup yields CDR1 SGHTA and CDR2 FQGNSA. Trimming removed 3 bases from V and 2 bases from J; junction bases left unmatched: 16. CDR3 DNA sequence: TGTGCCAGCAGCTTTCTGGGACAGCAGCTCAATCCGCCCTACGAGCAGTACTTC. Its protein is CASSFLGQQLNPPYEQYF.

The chain uses TRBV20-1 and TRBJ2-7, with a tentative D call TRBD1 (6 bases). Germline V CDR1 and CDR2: DFQATT, SNEGSKA (reference sequence). Trimming removed 5 bases at V and 3 bases at J, with 14 bases between. The CDR3 sequence is 13 residues long. CDR3 sequence (DNA): TGCAGTGCTCTGGACAGACGATTCTACGAGCAGTACGTC. Translating it yields CSALDRRFYEQYV.

The chain joins TRBV28 to TRBJ2-5; D possibly uses TRBD1 or TRBD2 (6 bases each). V shed 3 bases and J shed 5 bases, with 13 bases lying between them. The CDR3 covers 14 residues. From germline, CDR1 is MDHEN and CDR2 SYDVKM. The CDR3 is CASSFAGGGETQYF. CDR3 nucleotides: TGTGCCAGCAGTTTCGCCGGGGGCGGGGAGACCCAGTACTTC.

This chain connects TRBV7-9 to TRBJ2-7; D ambiguous. This CDR3 contains 13 residues. V was pared by 5 bases and J by 5 bases, with 13 bases between. The germline CDR1 and CDR2 sequences are SEHNR and FQNEAQ (reference sequence). CDR3 loop: CASSPPLAHEQYF. The CDR3 DNA sequence: TGTGCCAGCAGCCCCCCTCTGGCCCACGAGCAGTACTTC.

The chain joins TRBV7-2 to TRBJ2-2, with 9 nucleotides matching TRBD2. V lost 5 bases, J lost 8 bases, and 12 bases stayed unmatched. The CDR3 consists of 16 residues. CDR1 is SGHTA and CDR2 is FQGNSA in the germline V gene. CDR3 nucleotides: TGTGCCAGCAGCCTTGCTAGCGGGGAAAAAGGGGGGGAGCTGTTTTTT. This codes for CASSLASGEKGGELFF.

This clonotype showed up just a few times. This chain uses TRBV9 with TRBJ1-2; 7 bases map to TRBD1. In germline, CDR1 is SGDLS, CDR2 YYNGEE. The CDR3 totals 14 residues. After removal of 4 bases from V and 7 bases from J, the junction contained 10 bases not matched to a gene. The chain's CDR3 is CASSPRQGGRGYTF. CDR3 nucleotide sequence: TGTGCCAGCAGCCCAAGACAGGGTGGACGTGGCTACACCTTC.

This clonotype was seen a handful of times. The rearrangement links TRBV19 to TRBJ2-2; D not resolved. Germline V lookup: CDR1 LNHDA, CDR2 SQIVND (reference sequence). The CDR3 has 15 amino acids. The V end was cut by 3 bases, the J end by 6 bases, with 14 bases between. CDR3 nucleotide sequence: TGTGCCAGTAGTATCGATGACGTTATCTCCGGGGAGCTGTTTTTT. Its protein is CASSIDDVISGELFF. The full variable domain, completed using reference TRBV19 and TRBJ2-2, is DGGITQSPKYLFRKEGQNVTLSCEQNLNHDAMYWYRQDPGQGLRLIYYSQIVNDFQKGDIAEGYSVSREKKESFPLTVTSAQKNPTAFYLCASSIDDVISGELFFGEGSRLTVL.

This clonotype has only a few counts. The chain carries TRBV7-9 and TRBJ2-7; TRBD2 matches at 10 bases. The CDR3 consists of 17 residues. V lost 4 bases, J lost 2 bases, and 11 bases stayed unmatched. CDR1 SEHNR and CDR2 FQNEAQ come from the germline V gene (reference sequence). The CDR3 here is CASSSPSSGGSPYEQYF. The CDR3 coding sequence is TGTGCCAGCAGCTCTCCCTCTAGCGGGGGTTCGCCCTACGAGCAGTACTTC.

This clonotype has at least ten counts. The chain recombines TRBV6-5 with TRBJ2-7; D might be TRBD2 (5 bases). The V gene lost 2 bases and the J gene lost 0 bases, with 8 bases spanning the gap. Germline lookup yields CDR1 MNHEY and CDR2 SVGAGI. CDR3 length: 14 amino acids. The CDR3 bases are TGTGCCAGCAGTTACAGAGGAGGCTCCTACGAGCAGTACTTC. It codes for CASSYRGGSYEQYF.

This sequence joins TRBV5-5 and TRBJ1-1; D is possibly TRBD1 (5 bases). Trimming took off 4 bases at V and 5 bases at J, with 15 bases between the two ends. Germline CDR1 reads SGHKS; CDR2 reads YYEKEE (reference sequence). The CDR3 covers 14 residues. The CDR3 region is CASSDWASGTEAFF. As DNA, the CDR3 is TGTGCCAGCAGCGATTGGGCCTCAGGGACTGAAGCTTTCTTT.

The chain couples TRBV12-3 or TRBV12-4 to TRBJ2-7, with unresolved D. The V end lost 8 bases, the J end lost 0 bases, and 11 bases lay between the germline ends. The CDR3 totals 13 residues. CDR3 coding DNA: TGTGCCAGCTCCCGGTGGGGCTCCTACGAGCAGTACTTC. Amino acids: CASSRWGSYEQYF.

The chain is built from TRBV27 and TRBJ2-5; D is unresolved. CDR3 size: 13 residues. Germline CDR1 and CDR2: MNHEY and SMNVEV (reference sequence). V was cut by 4 bases and J by 1 base, with 7 bases left in between. Written as DNA, the CDR3 is TGTGCCAGCAGTTCGATCGGCCAAGAGACCCAGTACTTC. It specifies CASSSIGQETQYF.

The DNA for the CDR3 is TGTGCCAGCAGTTCTACAGGGAGGTATCAGCCCCAGCATTTT. Residues: CASSSTGRYQPQHF. This rearrangement joins TRBV5-6 to TRBJ1-5, with D tentatively TRBD1 (6 bases). V dropped 5 bases and J dropped 5 bases, with 14 bases sitting between them. Looked up from germline, CDR1 is SGHDT and CDR2 is YYEEEE. The CDR3 is 14 amino acids.

In its sample, this clonotype was seen once. The V call is TRBV11-3, the J call TRBJ2-6; no firm D call. In germline, CDR1 is SGHNT, CDR2 YENEEA. The CDR3 totals 16 residues. Trimming pared 3 bases from V and 7 bases from J, leaving 16 bases between. The CDR3 bases are TGTGCCAGCAGCTTCTTGTTTGGTTTCCAAGCCAACGTCCTGACTTTC. This sequence encodes CASSFLFGFQANVLTF.

The chain is built from TRBV6-1 and TRBJ2-3, with D unresolved. Between the trimmed V and J ends, which lost 7 bases and 1 base, there was a span of 15 bases. CDR1 and CDR2 (germline): MNHNS, SASEGT. The CDR3 has 15 amino acids. Written as DNA, the CDR3 is TGTGCCAGCACCGCCGGGCACCCGGGCACAGATACGCAGTATTTT. Residues: CASTAGHPGTDTQYF.

V gene TRBV13 combines with J gene TRBJ2-5; D remains unclear. CDR3 length equals 13 residues. The germline gives CDR1 PRHDT, CDR2 FYEKMQ (reference sequence). V was clipped by 1 base and J by 1 base, with 4 bases between them. The CDR3 protein is CASSLELQETQYF. Here the CDR3 DNA reads TGTGCCAGCAGCTTAGAACTCCAAGAGACCCAGTACTTC.

This clonotype was seen a handful of times. CDR3 bases: TGCGCCAGCAGCCAGGTCAGCACAGATACGCAGTATTTT. Residues: CASSQVSTDTQYF. J is TRBJ2-3 and V is TRBV4-1, with D unclear. The CDR3 is 13 amino acids. Germline CDR1 reads MGHRA; CDR2 reads YSYEKL. V lost 3 bases to trimming and J lost 0 bases, with 4 bases between them.